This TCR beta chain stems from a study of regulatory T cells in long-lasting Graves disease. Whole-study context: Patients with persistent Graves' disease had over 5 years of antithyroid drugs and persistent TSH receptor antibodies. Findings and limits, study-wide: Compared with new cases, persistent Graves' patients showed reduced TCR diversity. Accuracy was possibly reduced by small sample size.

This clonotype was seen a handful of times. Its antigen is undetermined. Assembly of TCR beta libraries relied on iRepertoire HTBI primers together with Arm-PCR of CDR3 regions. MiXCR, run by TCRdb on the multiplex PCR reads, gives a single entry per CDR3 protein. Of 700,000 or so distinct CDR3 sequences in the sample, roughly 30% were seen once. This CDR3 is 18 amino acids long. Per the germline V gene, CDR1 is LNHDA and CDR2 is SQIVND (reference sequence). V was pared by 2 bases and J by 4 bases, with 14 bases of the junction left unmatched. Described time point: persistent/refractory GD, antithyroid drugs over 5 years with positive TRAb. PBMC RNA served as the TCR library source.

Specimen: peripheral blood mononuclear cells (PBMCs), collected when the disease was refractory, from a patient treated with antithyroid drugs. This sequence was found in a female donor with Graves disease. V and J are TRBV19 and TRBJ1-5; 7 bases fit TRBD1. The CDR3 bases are TGTGCCAGTAGTATAAGTGGGAGTTACAGGGGACCTAATCAGCCCCAGCATTTT. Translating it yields CASSISGSYRGPNQPQHF.